This TCR beta chain was found in a study of T-cell reconstitution after alpha-beta-depleted transplantation in children. This CDR3 has 13 residues. The ends were cut back, 6 bases at V and 6 bases at J, with 15 bases in the middle. Germline loops: CDR1 MNHNS, CDR2 SASEGT. The study's findings and limits: The main origin of T-cell counts and diversity one year after transplant was newly produced T cells. Reportedly, roughly two months post-transplant, alpha-beta T cells arose from several hundred expanded graft clones. Surviving recipient T cells and thymic progenitors accounted for the high day-60 TCRbeta diversity observed in some patients.

During its preparation, the TCRbeta library received unique molecular identifiers. A single record per CDR3 protein comes from TCRdb applying MiXCR to the PCR reads. This sample has 610,000 or so distinct CDR3 sequences, with 27% found just once. On this clonotype itself: Its antigen is unknown.

This chain joins TRBV6-1 and TRBJ2-7; the D call may be TRBD1 or TRBD2 (5 bases each). This TCR was sampled from a boy younger than two with Wiskott-Aldrich syndrome, due to receive a stem cell transplant. Sample: PBMCs, taken before TCRalphabeta/CD19-depleted stem cell transplant. The CDR3 protein is CASRQPPGLEQYF. The CDR3 DNA reads as TGTGCCAGCAGGCAGCCCCCGGGGCTCGAGCAGTACTTC.